Below, 24 T cell receptor beta chains from the same sample are listed, as sequenced in a study of beta chain features in type 1 diabetes. What was sequenced were expressed TCRB transcripts, since all of the isolated RNA had been reverse transcribed. This table comes from immunoSEQ multiplex PCR, and its TCRdb copy is limited to in-frame clones, with some not included. The table lists about 40,000 clones, 45% to 50% of them singletons. The sequenced sample consisted of central memory CD4+ T cells from blood. These receptors were obtained from a woman between 18 and 30 years old in good health.

This sequence joins TRBV29-1 and TRBJ2-3; D is perhaps TRBD1 (5 bases). The V end was cut by 3 bases, the J end by 4 bases, with 8 bases between. The CDR3 covers 12 residues. Germline V lookup: CDR1 SQVTM, CDR2 ANQGSEA. The CDR3 coding sequence is TGCAGCGTTGACAGGGTTTCAGATACGCAGTATTTT. Its protein is CSVDRVSDTQYF.

V and J are TRBV5-4 and TRBJ2-2; 10 nucleotides line up with TRBD2. CDR1 and CDR2 from the germline V gene are SGHNT and YYREEE (reference sequence). Trimming removed 5 bases from V and 4 bases from J; junction bases left unmatched: 2. The CDR3 spans 14 residues. CDR3 DNA sequence: TGTGCCAGCAGGAGCGGGGGGGCCACCGGGGAGCTGTTTTTT. It encodes CASRSGGATGELFF.

The chain links TRBV27 to TRBJ2-3, with 7 bases lining up with TRBD2. The CDR3 is 16 amino acids. CDR1 and CDR2 (germline): MNHEY, SMNVEV (reference sequence). The V and J ends lost 5 bases and 2 bases, in that order; junction bases with no gene match: 10. The CDR3 region is CASSPAKAGPTDTQYF. The CDR3 DNA reads as TGTGCCAGCAGTCCCGCTAAAGCGGGGCCCACAGATACGCAGTATTTT.

The chain carries TRBV27 and TRBJ1-4, with unresolved D. Trimming stripped 4 bases from V and 0 bases from J, with 9 bases between. Germline V gene sequence: CDR1 MNHEY, CDR2 SMNVEV (reference sequence). The CDR3 length is 15 residues. CDR3 sequence (DNA): TGTGCCAGCAGTTCCGGAGACTCAACTAATGAAAAACTGTTTTTT. Protein product: CASSSGDSTNEKLFF. The full variable domain, rest sourced from reference TRBV27 and TRBJ1-4, is EAQVTQNPRYLITVTGKKLTVTCSQNMNHEYMSWYRQDPGLGLRQIYYSMNVEVTDKGDVPEGYKVSRKEKRNFPLILESPSPNQTSLYFCASSSGDSTNEKLFFGSGTQLSVL.

The chain recombines TRBV11-2 with TRBJ1-1; D gene ambiguous. The germline CDR1 and CDR2 sequences are SGHAT and FQNNGV. The ends were cut back, 4 bases at V and 4 bases at J, with 16 bases in the middle. This CDR3 region has 15 residues. The CDR3 spells CASSSKPGGSTEAFF. Written as DNA, the CDR3 is TGTGCCAGCAGCTCGAAACCCGGAGGGAGCACTGAAGCTTTCTTT.

V usage is TRBV5-1 and J usage is TRBJ2-7; TRBD1 matches 7 bases. V was clipped by 4 bases and J by 0 bases; unmatched bases: 13. The germline CDR1 and CDR2 sequences are SGHRS and YFSETQ. The length of the CDR3 is 17 residues. CDR3 sequence (DNA): TGCGCCAGCAGCGCCAACTTCGGACAGGACAGCTCCTACGAGCAGTACTTC. Translation gives CASSANFGQDSSYEQYF.

The chain links TRBV5-5 to TRBJ2-2; 7 positions agree with TRBD2. The V and J ends lost 4 bases and 3 bases, in that order; junction bases with no gene match: 9. CDR3 length equals 16 residues. Germline assignment: CDR1 SGHKS and CDR2 YYEKEE (reference sequence). The CDR3 loop reads CASSPMGGVYTGELFF. The CDR3 nucleotides are TGTGCCAGCAGCCCAATGGGGGGGGTCTACACCGGGGAGCTGTTTTTT. Supplemented by reference TRBV5-5 and TRBJ2-2, the full variable domain reads DAGVTQSPTHLIKTRGQQVTLRCSPISGHKSVSWYQQVLGQGPQFIFQYYEKEERGRGNFPDRFSARQFPNYSSELNVNALLLGDSALYLCASSPMGGVYTGELFFGEGSRLTVL.

This chain links TRBV6-1 with TRBJ1-1, with a tentative D call TRBD1 (6 bases). The CDR3 extends over 15 amino acids. V was trimmed by 5 bases and J by 0 bases, leaving 13 bases between them. Germline CDR1 is MNHNS and CDR2 is SASEGT. DNA for the CDR3: TGTGCCAGCAGTCCCGGACAGTTCATGAACACTGAAGCTTTCTTT. This codes for CASSPGQFMNTEAFF.

The J gene is TRBJ2-7, the V gene TRBV27, with 11 bases lining up with TRBD2. In germline, CDR1 is MNHEY, CDR2 SMNVEV (reference sequence). This CDR3 region has 16 residues. V lost 4 bases and J lost 3; bases outside the gene matches: 8. The CDR3 nucleotides read TGTGCCAGCAGTTCGTACCGGACTAGCGGGTACTACGAGCAGTACTTC. This gives the protein CASSSYRTSGYYEQYF.

Relative to its sample, this clone is medium-sized. CDR3 in amino acids: CASRVRQGNYGYTF. The CDR3 nucleotides are TGTGCCAGCAGGGTGAGACAGGGAAACTATGGCTACACCTTC. The J gene is TRBJ1-2, the V gene TRBV28; 7 bases line up with TRBD1. J gave up 2 bases and V 6 bases, and 6 bases lay outside the gene matches. This CDR3 region has 14 residues. CDR1 and CDR2 from the germline V gene are MDHEN and SYDVKM.

The J gene is TRBJ2-4, the V gene TRBV6-1; no definite D call. CDR3 length equals 13 residues. CDR1 is MNHNS, CDR2 SASEGT, per germline. Deletions cut 5 bases from V and 0 bases from J, with 5 bases between. The CDR3 spells CASSIQAKNIQYF. For the CDR3, the DNA is TGTGCCAGCAGTATACAAGCCAAAAACATTCAGTACTTC.

In its sample, this clone was seen a few times. The chain couples TRBV30 to TRBJ2-7; 13 nucleotides line up with TRBD2. V lost 2 bases and J lost 10; bases outside the gene matches: 11. The germline V gene encodes CDR1 GTSNPN and CDR2 SVGIG (reference sequence). This CDR3 contains 15 residues. CDR3 sequence (DNA): TGTGCCTGGAGTCTACGGGGGACTAGCGGGGTTGCTCAGTACTTC. This codes for CAWSLRGTSGVAQYF.

This clone occurred a few times. This sequence joins TRBV7-3 and TRBJ2-5; 7 nucleotides agree with TRBD1. J was trimmed by 2 bases and V by 6 bases; bases with no gene match: 9. Germline values: CDR1 SGHTA, CDR2 FQGTGA. This CDR3 region has 15 residues. This CDR3 is CASSPGQATQETQYF. For the CDR3, the DNA is TGTGCCAGCAGTCCCGGACAGGCAACACAAGAGACCCAGTACTTC.

The genes are TRBV7-9 and TRBJ2-7; 7 nucleotides line up with TRBD2. This CDR3 has 13 residues. Germline values: CDR1 SEHNR, CDR2 FQNEAQ (reference sequence). Trimming at V came to 0 bases and at J to 5 bases, leaving 1 base not matched to a gene. CDR3 nucleotides: TGTGCCAGCAGCTTAGCGGGAGGGAACGAGCAGTACTTC. Protein sequence: CASSLAGGNEQYF.

The chain joins TRBV5-6 to TRBJ2-1; D uncertain. V lost 3 bases, J lost 5 bases, and 15 bases lay in between. Per germline, CDR1 SGHDT and CDR2 YYEEEE. The CDR3 consists of 15 residues. The CDR3 reads CASSSQYKEDNEQFF. Here the CDR3 DNA reads TGTGCCAGCAGCTCCCAGTATAAAGAGGACAATGAGCAGTTCTTC.

This clone was recorded a few times. V and J are TRBV4-2 and TRBJ2-1; TRBD2 is a possible D gene (6 bases). Germline CDR1 and CDR2: LGHNA and YNFKEQ. V was pared by 1 base and J by 8 bases, with 12 bases between. The CDR3 spans 14 residues. The DNA of the CDR3 is TGTGCCAGCAGCCAAGGGACTGGGGAGGATGAGCAGTTCTTC. It is translated as CASSQGTGEDEQFF.

This chain connects TRBV29-1 to TRBJ2-3; 9 bases align to TRBD2. The ends lost 4 bases at V and 2 bases at J; junction bases unmatched: 7. The CDR3 loop spans 15 amino acids. Germline assignment: CDR1 SQVTM and CDR2 ANQGSEA. In nucleotides, the CDR3 is TGCAGCGTTGCCAATAGCGGGGGCACCACAGATACGCAGTATTTT. Amino acids: CSVANSGGTTDTQYF.

Only a few counts were recorded for this clone. The chain combines TRBV19 with TRBJ1-2, with 10 positions matching TRBD1. Germline V lookup: CDR1 LNHDA, CDR2 SQIVND (reference sequence). The CDR3 is 15 amino acids. V was pared by 8 bases and J by 1 base, with 7 bases of the junction left unmatched. The CDR3 DNA reads TGTGCCAGTGGGACAGGGGACCTTTATAACTATGGCTACACCTTC. It encodes CASGTGDLYNYGYTF.

Points on this clone: The same CDR3 also results from other DNA sequences found in this sample. The chain employs TRBV4-1 and TRBJ2-5, with D tentatively TRBD1 (5 bases). Germline loops: CDR1 MGHRA, CDR2 YSYEKL. This CDR3 is built from 14 residues. With 3 bases removed from V and 3 bases from J, the gap between germline ends came to 11 bases. DNA of the CDR3: TGCGCCAGCAGCCAGGGCTTCAGGGAAGAGACCCAGTACTTC. It yields the protein CASSQGFREETQYF.

V and J are TRBV19 and TRBJ2-3; 9 bases agree with TRBD2. The CDR3 loop spans 15 amino acids. CDR1 LNHDA and CDR2 SQIVND come from the germline V gene (reference sequence). With 5 bases clipped from V and 0 bases from J, the junction kept 3 bases outside the gene matches. The CDR3 DNA is TGTGCCAGTAGTCGTACTAGCGGGAGCACAGATACGCAGTATTTT. It codes for CASSRTSGSTDTQYF.

This clone was detected only a few times. The chain combines TRBV11-3 with TRBJ2-2, with a tentative D call TRBD2 (6 bases). This CDR3 spans 14 amino acids. Germline V gives CDR1 SGHNT, CDR2 YENEEA. With 1 base removed from V and 6 bases from J, the gap between germline ends came to 9 bases. This CDR3 reads CASSLGLAPGELFF. The CDR3 DNA sequence: TGTGCCAGCAGCTTAGGGCTAGCGCCCGGGGAGCTGTTTTTT.

The J gene is TRBJ2-1, the V gene TRBV7-9; D perhaps matches TRBD2 (6 bases). CDR1 and CDR2 from the germline V gene are SEHNR and FQNEAQ (reference sequence). The V and J ends lost 7 bases and 5 bases respectively, with 12 bases between them. The CDR3 runs 13 residues. The CDR3 DNA is TGTGCCAGCATCCCGGGCGGGGACAATGAGCAGTTCTTC. It is translated as CASIPGGDNEQFF.

The chain carries TRBV7-9 and TRBJ2-7, with TRBD1 matching over 8 bases. The CDR3 spans 12 residues. The J segment lost 6 bases and the V segment lost 10 bases, leaving 8 bases of the junction unmatched. In germline, CDR1 is SEHNR, CDR2 FQNEAQ (reference sequence). The CDR3 DNA reads TGTGCCACTCGGGACAGGAGCGGCGAGCAGTACTTC. It specifies CATRDRSGEQYF.

The genes are TRBV9 and TRBJ1-3; D gene unclear. Per the germline V gene, CDR1 is SGDLS and CDR2 is YYNGEE. The length of the CDR3 is 13 residues. V was trimmed by 4 bases and J by 0 bases, leaving 5 bases between them. CDR3 in DNA: TGTGCCAGCAGCCCTTTCTCTGGAAACACCATATATTTT. Its protein is CASSPFSGNTIYF.